This T cell receptor beta chain appears in the sequencing data of a study of siplizumab effects on memory and regulatory T cells. Trimming took off 6 bases at V and 3 bases at J, with 14 bases between the two ends. Per the germline V gene, CDR1 is MNHEY and CDR2 is SVGAGI. The CDR3 sequence is 14 residues long. This table comes from immunoSEQ multiplex PCR, and its TCRdb copy is limited to in-frame clones, with some not included. The sample includes about 100,000 clones, approximately 91% of them seen just once. The sequenced material came from non-Treg CD4+ T cells sorted from blood. The source of this sequence is a human donor in good health. V is TRBV6-5 and J is TRBJ1-1; D is perhaps TRBD1 (6 bases). DNA for the CDR3: TGTGCCAGCAGACCGGAGCAGGGGTACACTGAAGCTTTCTTT. Translated: CASRPEQGYTEAFF.